This T cell receptor beta chain was found in a study of beta chain features in type 1 diabetes. Whole-study results and caveats: Within patients, naive, central memory and Treg TCRB repertoires seemed more similar than within healthy donors. The study found moderately but significantly shorter TCRB CDR3s in all four CD4+ subsets of Type 1 diabetes patients.

Sequenced material consisted of expressed TCRB transcripts (all of the isolated RNA was reverse transcribed). Assay used: immunoSEQ multiplex PCR; TCRdb lists only in-frame clones, some missing. The table shows some 110,000 clones, with less than 20% occurring only once. As for this clone: The antigen is undetermined.

Germline CDR1 PRHDT, CDR2 FYEKMQ (reference sequence). V was clipped by 0 bases and J by 3 bases, with 8 bases between them. The CDR3 is made up of 15 amino acids. The source of this sequence is a man younger than 40 with type 1 diabetes. Sequenced material: central memory CD4+ T cells from blood. The rearrangement joins TRBV13 to TRBJ1-4, with D uncertain. CDR3 nucleotide sequence: TGTGCCAGCAGCTTAGGTCGGAGGGCTAATGAAAAACTGTTTTTT. It specifies CASSLGRRANEKLFF.